The next 7 T cell receptor beta chains were all read from a single sample in a study of T cells in Graves' hyperthyroidism and ophthalmopathy. RNA transcripts served as the template for amplifying TCR beta CDR3 regions. RT-PCR in the first round (using the HTBI primer set) targeted the TCR CDR3. MiXCR was run by TCRdb on the multiplex PCR reads, yielding one entry per CDR3 protein. The sample yields more than 350,000 distinct CDR3 sequences, 14% to 15% seen once. Sample: blood. The source is a woman between 25 and 40 years old with Graves' hyperthyroidism.

This clonotype showed up just a few times. The V and J genes are TRBV20-1 and TRBJ2-7; D could derive from TRBD1 or TRBD2 (5 bases each). Germline loops: CDR1 DFQATT, CDR2 SNEGSKA (reference sequence). The CDR3 contains 12 residues. Trimming left V 3 bases short and J 4 bases short, with 10 bases between. CDR3 amino acids: CSASFEGYEQYF. CDR3 DNA sequence: TGCAGTGCTAGTTTCGAGGGGTACGAGCAGTACTTC.

There are a few counts of this clonotype. The chain combines TRBV9 with TRBJ1-5; D call uncertain. Trimming took 3 bases from V and 5 from J, leaving 9 bases between them. The CDR3 is 13 residues long. Germline V gene data show CDR1 as SGDLS and CDR2 as YYNGEE. The CDR3 region is CASSAKYDQPQHF. The CDR3, as DNA: TGTGCCAGCAGCGCCAAATACGATCAGCCCCAGCATTTT.

In this sample, this clonotype turned up a few times. This chain links TRBV9 with TRBJ2-1, with a possible D match to TRBD2 (6 bases). Germline values: CDR1 SGDLS, CDR2 YYNGEE. The V and J ends lost 0 bases and 3 bases respectively, with 7 bases between them. This CDR3 region has 14 residues. CDR3 loop: CASSVGGDYNEQFF. CDR3 in DNA: TGTGCCAGCAGCGTAGGGGGGGACTACAATGAGCAGTTCTTC.

The count of this clonotype is one. The gene calls are TRBV19 and TRBJ2-1; 9 bases align to TRBD1. This CDR3 is built from 13 residues. Looked up from germline, CDR1 is LNHDA and CDR2 is SQIVND (reference sequence). V lost 6 bases and J lost 9; bases outside the gene matches: 6. The CDR3 nucleotides are TGTGCCAGTAGAGACAGGGGGTACGGTGAGCAGTTCTTC. This codes for CASRDRGYGEQFF.

This clonotype was found many times. The chain carries TRBV12-3 or TRBV12-4 and TRBJ2-7; TRBD2 matches 8 bases. The CDR3 spans 14 residues. Trimming at V came to 6 bases and at J to 6 bases, leaving 10 bases not matched to a gene. As DNA, the CDR3 is TGTGCCAGCAGGACGAGCGGGAGTTGGGGCGAGCAGTACTTC. The encoded protein is CASRTSGSWGEQYF.

Remarks on this clonotype: Just one base apart from a much larger clone, this may be a read error. The genes are TRBV24-1 and TRBJ2-3; D is unresolved. Trimming removed 12 bases from V and 2 bases from J, with 23 bases in between. The CDR3 is 16 amino acids. In germline, CDR1 is KGHDR, CDR2 SFDVKD. The chain's CDR3 is CAATIRGTSYTDTQYF. The CDR3 DNA follows: TGTGCCGCCACCATACGAGGTACTTCTTACACAGATACGCAGTATTTT.

This sequence joins TRBV20-1 and TRBJ1-1; D gene ambiguous. The CDR3 has 14 residues. Trimming shortened V by 3 bases and J by 0 bases, and 11 bases separated the two germline ends. Germline loops: CDR1 DFQATT, CDR2 SNEGSKA (reference sequence). The CDR3 spells CSASQSALNTEAFF. CDR3 DNA: TGCAGTGCTAGTCAATCAGCCTTGAACACTGAAGCTTTCTTT.